These 8 T cell receptor beta chains were sequenced from one sample in a study of vaccination and CD4 T cells after COVID-19. These receptors' targets are unknown. Treatment given: roughly 10-day PBMC culture with coronavirus spike peptide pools or control peptides (ViraFEST assay). An Oncomine TCR Beta short-read assay was used to sequence the DNA from cultured CD4+ T cells. TCRdb called the PCR reads again in MiXCR, with one record for every CDR3 protein. The data contain over 3,000 distinct CDR3 sequences, 71% of them singletons. What was sequenced was CD4+ T cells from blood, cultured in vitro. The receptors here all came from a human donor who had recovered from COVID-19.

This clonotype was picked up one time. V usage is TRBV7-2 and J usage is TRBJ1-2, with 7 bases identical to TRBD1. Unmatched junction bases numbered 13, after V lost 5 bases and J lost 4 bases. Germline assignment: CDR1 SGHTA and CDR2 FQGNSA. The CDR3 totals 16 residues. The CDR3 spells CASSLGRGDSSYGYTF. The CDR3 nucleotides read TGTGCCAGCAGCCTAGGAAGAGGGGACAGCTCCTATGGCTACACCTTC.

The chain recombines TRBV19 with TRBJ1-2, with D perhaps matching TRBD1 (5 bases). Trimming took off 4 bases at V and 0 bases at J, with 12 bases between the two ends. CDR3 length: 15 residues. CDR1 LNHDA and CDR2 SQIVND come from the germline V gene (reference sequence). The CDR3 reads CASSKTGDPNYGYTF. The CDR3 bases are TGTGCCAGTAGTAAAACAGGAGACCCTAACTATGGCTACACCTTC. Using reference TRBV19 and TRBJ1-2 for the parts outside the CDR3, the full variable domain is DGGITQSPKYLFRKEGQNVTLSCEQNLNHDAMYWYRQDPGQGLRLIYYSQIVNDFQKGDIAEGYSVSREKKESFPLTVTSAQKNPTAFYLCASSKTGDPNYGYTFGSGTRLTVV.

The J gene is TRBJ2-3, the V gene TRBV7-9; the D is unclear. The CDR3 length is 16 residues. V was shortened by 0 bases and J by 2 bases, with 12 bases between the two germline ends. Germline-derived CDR1 and CDR2 are SEHNR and FQNEAQ (reference sequence). The CDR3 loop reads CASSLAPIGYTDTQYF. The CDR3, as DNA: TGTGCCAGCAGCTTAGCGCCGATCGGATACACAGATACGCAGTATTTT.

V and J are TRBV6-1 and TRBJ1-2, with 8 bases lining up with TRBD1. The CDR3 extends over 15 amino acids. V lost 1 base and J lost 4; bases outside the gene matches: 5. CDR1 is MNHNS and CDR2 is SASEGT in the germline V gene. The DNA for the CDR3 is TGTGCCAGCAGTGAAGGCCAGGGGGCTGGCTATGGCTACACCTTC. This encodes CASSEGQGAGYGYTF.

The chain is built from TRBV2 and TRBJ1-1; D gene unclear. The CDR3 extends over 13 amino acids. Germline CDR1 reads SNHLY; CDR2 reads FYNNEI. Between the trimmed V and J ends, which lost 3 bases and 0 bases, there was a span of 5 bases. The CDR3 nucleotides are TGTGCCAGCAGTGATGGGTTGAACACTGAAGCTTTCTTT. Translating it yields CASSDGLNTEAFF.

The V and J genes are TRBV18 and TRBJ1-1; TRBD1 is a possible D gene (6 bases). CDR1 is KGHSH, CDR2 LQKENI, per germline. The CDR3 totals 15 residues. The V gene lost 4 bases and the J gene lost 1 base, with 13 bases spanning the gap. CDR3 loop: CASSQEQGRNTEAFF. Here the CDR3 DNA reads TGTGCCAGCTCACAAGAACAGGGCCGGAACACTGAAGCTTTCTTT. Filled out from reference TRBV18 and TRBJ1-1, the complete variable domain reads NAGVMQNPRHLVRRRGQEARLRCSPMKGHSHVYWYRQLPEEGLKFMVYLQKENIIDESGMPKERFSAEFPKEGPSILRIQQVVRGDSAAYFCASSQEQGRNTEAFFGQGTRLTVV.

In this sample, this clonotype is large. The chain recombines TRBV2 with TRBJ1-3; D uncertain. The V end was cut by 4 bases, the J end by 0 bases, with 10 bases between. Germline V gene lookup returns CDR1 SNHLY and CDR2 FYNNEI. This CDR3 is 15 amino acids long. The DNA for the CDR3 is TGTGCCAGCAGTGTCGGACGCAGCTCTGGAAACACCATATATTTT. Protein sequence: CASSVGRSSGNTIYF. The full variable domain, its missing parts supplied by reference TRBV2 and TRBJ1-3, is EPEVTQTPSHQVTQMGQEVILRCVPISNHLYFYWYRQILGQKVEFLVSFYNNEISEKSEIFDDQFSVERPDGSNFTLKIRSTKLEDSAMYFCASSVGRSSGNTIYFGEGSWLTVV.

CDR3 residues: CASGQFQGNQPQHF. In DNA form, the CDR3 reads TGTGCCAGTGGACAGTTCCAAGGGAATCAGCCCCAGCATTTT. This rearrangement joins TRBV19 to TRBJ1-5, with D possibly TRBD1 on 6 matching bases. CDR1 is LNHDA, CDR2 SQIVND, per germline (reference sequence). The ends were cut back, 8 bases at V and 4 bases at J, with 15 bases in the middle. The CDR3 loop spans 14 amino acids.